This T cell receptor (beta chain) appears in the sequencing data of a study of T cells expressing NK-cell markers. General study points: Expanded NKG2C+ T cell clones were not confirmed as HCMV-specific.

The CDR3 is made up of 12 amino acids. Germline V CDR1 and CDR2: MGHDK, SYGVNS. Template switching by 5'RACE with UMIs generated the TCR beta cDNA. TCRdb reanalyzed the 5' RACE reads, giving one entry per CDR3 protein sequence and no DNA. The repertoire shows about 450,000 distinct CDR3 sequences; the top ten hold more than 7%. About this clonotype itself: Antigen specificity is unknown.

This clonotype was obtained from a woman between 18 and 70 years old in good health. Sample: blood T cells: a sorted CD56 or NKG2C T cell subset, CD4+ or CD8+ T cells, or bulk PBMC T cells (not recorded which). V usage is TRBV25-1 and J usage is TRBJ2-7; the D gene TCRdb calls, TRBD1, cannot be checked with no DNA. CDR3 loop: CASRGQVGEQYF.